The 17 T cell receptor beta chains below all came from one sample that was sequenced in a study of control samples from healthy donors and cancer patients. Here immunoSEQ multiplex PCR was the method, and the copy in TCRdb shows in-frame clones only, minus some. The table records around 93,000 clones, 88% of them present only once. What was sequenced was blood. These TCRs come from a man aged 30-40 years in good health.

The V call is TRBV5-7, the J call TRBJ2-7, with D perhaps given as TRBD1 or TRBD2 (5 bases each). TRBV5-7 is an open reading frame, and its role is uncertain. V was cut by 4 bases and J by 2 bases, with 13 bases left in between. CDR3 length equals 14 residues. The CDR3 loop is CASSGDVLPYEQYF. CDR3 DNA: TGTGCCAGCAGCGGGGACGTTCTTCCCTACGAGCAGTACTTC.

This chain's CDR3 is CASSSDRLGNTEAFF. CDR3 nucleotides: TGTGCCAGCAGCTCCGACAGGTTGGGGAACACTGAAGCTTTCTTT. The chain combines TRBV7-8 with TRBJ1-1; tentative D call: TRBD1 (6 bases). V lost 4 bases, J lost 1 base, and 13 bases lay in between. CDR3 size: 15 residues. Germline V lookup: CDR1 SGHVS, CDR2 FQNEAQ.

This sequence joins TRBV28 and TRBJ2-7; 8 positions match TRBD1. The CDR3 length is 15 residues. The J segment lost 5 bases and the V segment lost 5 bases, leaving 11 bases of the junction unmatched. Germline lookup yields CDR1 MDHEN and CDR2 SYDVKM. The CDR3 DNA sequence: TGTGCCAGCAGTCTCCCCCGGACAGGGCTGGACGAGCAGTACTTC. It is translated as CASSLPRTGLDEQYF. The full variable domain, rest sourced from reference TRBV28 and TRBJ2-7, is DVKVTQSSRYLVKRTGEKVFLECVQDMDHENMFWYRQDPGLGLRLIYFSYDVKMKEKGDIPEGYSVSREKKERFSLILESASTNQTSMYLCASSLPRTGLDEQYFGPGTRLTVT.

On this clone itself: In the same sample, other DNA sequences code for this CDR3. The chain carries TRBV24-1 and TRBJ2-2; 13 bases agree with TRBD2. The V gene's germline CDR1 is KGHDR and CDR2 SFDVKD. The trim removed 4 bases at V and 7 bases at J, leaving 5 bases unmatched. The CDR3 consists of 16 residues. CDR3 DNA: TGTGCCACCAGTGACCCGGGACTAGCGGGAATCGGGGAGCTGTTTTTT. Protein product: CATSDPGLAGIGELFF.

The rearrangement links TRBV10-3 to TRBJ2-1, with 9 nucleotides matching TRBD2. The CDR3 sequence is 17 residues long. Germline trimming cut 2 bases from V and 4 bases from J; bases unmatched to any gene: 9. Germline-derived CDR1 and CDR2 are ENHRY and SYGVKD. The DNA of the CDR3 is TGTGCCATCAGTGAGGTGCGGACTAGCGCCTTTTACAATGAGCAGTTCTTC. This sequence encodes CAISEVRTSAFYNEQFF.

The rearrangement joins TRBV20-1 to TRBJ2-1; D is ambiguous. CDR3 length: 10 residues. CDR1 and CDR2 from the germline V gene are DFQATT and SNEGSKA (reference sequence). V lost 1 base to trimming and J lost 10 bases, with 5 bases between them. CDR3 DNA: TGCAGTGCTAGAGCAGAGGAGCAGTTCTTC. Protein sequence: CSARAEEQFF.

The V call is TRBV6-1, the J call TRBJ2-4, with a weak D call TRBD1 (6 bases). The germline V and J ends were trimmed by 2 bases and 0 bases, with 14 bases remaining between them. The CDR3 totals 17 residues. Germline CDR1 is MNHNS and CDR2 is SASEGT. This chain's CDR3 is CASSELLKGEAKNIQYF. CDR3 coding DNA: TGTGCCAGCAGTGAACTTTTAAAGGGGGAAGCCAAAAACATTCAGTACTTC.

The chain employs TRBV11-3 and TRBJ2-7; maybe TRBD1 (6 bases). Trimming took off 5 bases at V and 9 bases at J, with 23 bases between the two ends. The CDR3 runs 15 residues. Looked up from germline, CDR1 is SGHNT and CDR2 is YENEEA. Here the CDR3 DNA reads TGTGCCAGCAGCCCACAGACAGGTCCTCTACGAGGGCAGTACTTC. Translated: CASSPQTGPLRGQYF.

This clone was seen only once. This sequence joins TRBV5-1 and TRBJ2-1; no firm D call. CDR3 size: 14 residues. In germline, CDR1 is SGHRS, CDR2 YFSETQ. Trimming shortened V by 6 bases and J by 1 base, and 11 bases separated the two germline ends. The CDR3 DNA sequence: TGCGCCAGCAACCCGGCCTCTTCCTACAATGAGCAGTTCTTC. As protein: CASNPASSYNEQFF.

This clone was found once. CDR3 nucleotide sequence: TGTGCCAGCAGCTTAGATCCCGTCGGGGCAGGGGGACTCTCTGGGGCCAACGTCCTGACTTTC. It is translated as CASSLDPVGAGGLSGANVLTF. This chain links TRBV7-6 with TRBJ2-6, with D possibly being TRBD1 (7 bases). There are 21 residues in the CDR3. The germline gives CDR1 SGHVS, CDR2 FNYEAQ. V lost 1 base to trimming and J lost 0 bases, with 22 bases between them.

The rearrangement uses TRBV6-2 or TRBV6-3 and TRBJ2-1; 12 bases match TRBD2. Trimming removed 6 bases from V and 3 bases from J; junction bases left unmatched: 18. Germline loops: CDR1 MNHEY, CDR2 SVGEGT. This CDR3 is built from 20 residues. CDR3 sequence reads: CASSLYHLAGGFEGYNEQFF. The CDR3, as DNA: TGTGCCAGCAGCCTGTACCACCTAGCGGGAGGGTTTGAGGGCTACAATGAGCAGTTCTTC.

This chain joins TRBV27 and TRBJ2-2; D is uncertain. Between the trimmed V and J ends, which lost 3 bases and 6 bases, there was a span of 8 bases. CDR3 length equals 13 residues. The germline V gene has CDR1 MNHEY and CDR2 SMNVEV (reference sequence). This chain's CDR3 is CASSFVFSGELFF. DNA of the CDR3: TGTGCCAGCAGTTTTGTGTTTTCCGGGGAGCTGTTTTTT.

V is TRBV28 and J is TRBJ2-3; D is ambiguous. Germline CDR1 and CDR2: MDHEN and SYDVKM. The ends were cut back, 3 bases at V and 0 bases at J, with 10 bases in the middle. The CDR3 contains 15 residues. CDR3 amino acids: CASSFLPVSTDTQYF. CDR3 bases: TGTGCCAGCAGTTTTCTTCCGGTTAGCACAGATACGCAGTATTTT.

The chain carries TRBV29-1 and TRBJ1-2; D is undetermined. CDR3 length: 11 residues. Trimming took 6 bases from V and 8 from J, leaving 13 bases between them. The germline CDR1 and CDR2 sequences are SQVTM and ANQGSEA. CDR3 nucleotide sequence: TGCAGCGTCACGGCAGTCCGGGGCTACACCTTC. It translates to CSVTAVRGYTF.

The CDR3 region has the DNA TGTGCCACTAAGCGGGATTCAGGGGGCGGTGAAAAACTGTTTTTT. This gives the protein CATKRDSGGGEKLFF. The V and J genes are TRBV6-5 and TRBJ1-4; 8 bases agree with TRBD1. The CDR3 has 15 residues. Germline assignment: CDR1 MNHEY and CDR2 SVGAGI. With V trimmed by 10 bases and J by 7 bases, 14 bases remained unmatched.

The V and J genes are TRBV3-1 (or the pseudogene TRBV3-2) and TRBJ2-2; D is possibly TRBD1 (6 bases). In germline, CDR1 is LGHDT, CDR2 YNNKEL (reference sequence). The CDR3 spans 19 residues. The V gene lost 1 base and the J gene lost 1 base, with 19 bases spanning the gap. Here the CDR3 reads CASSQAQTGVRLNTGELFF. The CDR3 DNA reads TGTGCCAGCAGCCAAGCCCAGACAGGAGTACGTTTGAACACCGGGGAGCTGTTTTTT.

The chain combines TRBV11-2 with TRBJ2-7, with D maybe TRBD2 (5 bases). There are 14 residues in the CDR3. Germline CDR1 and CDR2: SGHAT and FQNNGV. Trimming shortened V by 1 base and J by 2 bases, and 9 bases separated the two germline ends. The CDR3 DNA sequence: TGTGCCAGCAGCTTAGTAAGAGGGCCCTACGAGCAGTACTTC. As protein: CASSLVRGPYEQYF.